Below are 12 T cell receptor beta chains sequenced from a single sample in a study of T cells in localized non-small cell lung cancer. TCRdb's copy holds only in-frame clones and misses some; the assay was immunoSEQ multiplex PCR. The sample holds 12,000 or so clones, approximately 84% seen once. The material was peripheral blood, obtained before any cancer treatment. The receptors were gathered from a male donor older than 55 with stage III lung adenocarcinoma.

The chain recombines TRBV11-2 with TRBJ2-7, with 11 bases that match TRBD2. Germline values: CDR1 SGHAT, CDR2 FQNNGV. Germline trimming cut 5 bases from V and 4 bases from J; bases unmatched to any gene: 10. This CDR3 spans 16 amino acids. The CDR3 loop is CASSPPTSGIAYEQYF. In DNA, the CDR3 is TGTGCCAGCAGCCCCCCGACTAGCGGGATAGCGTACGAGCAGTACTTC.

The V and J genes are TRBV14 and TRBJ1-1, with a possible D match to TRBD1 (5 bases). Trimming removed 0 bases at V and 1 base at J, with 18 bases between. From germline, CDR1 is SGHDN and CDR2 FVKESK. The CDR3 length is 18 residues. The CDR3 here is CASSQESLWGGANTEAFF. CDR3 nucleotides: TGTGCCAGCAGCCAAGAAAGTTTGTGGGGGGGAGCGAACACTGAAGCTTTCTTT.

The chain joins TRBV6-1 to TRBJ1-1; D remains ambiguous. V dropped 3 bases and J dropped 3 bases, with 14 bases sitting between them. Germline assignment: CDR1 MNHNS and CDR2 SASEGT. The CDR3 sequence is 15 residues long. The CDR3 DNA is TGTGCCAGCAGTGACGGGAGTCAGAGGGACACTGAAGCTTTCTTT. Translation: CASSDGSQRDTEAFF.

The rearrangement links TRBV7-2 to TRBJ2-2; possibly TRBD1 for D (6 bases). V lost 1 base, J lost 0 bases, and 12 bases lay in between. This CDR3 is built from 17 residues. CDR1 is SGHTA and CDR2 is FQGNSA in the germline V gene. The CDR3: CASSLDLRTANTGELFF. In DNA form, the CDR3 reads TGTGCCAGCAGCTTAGACCTAAGGACAGCGAACACCGGGGAGCTGTTTTTT. The full variable domain, in which reference TRBV7-2 and TRBJ2-2 provide the parts outside the CDR3, is GAGVSQSPSNKVTEKGKDVELRCDPISGHTALYWYRQSLGQGLEFLIYFQGNSAPDKSGLPSDRFSAERTGGSVSTLTIQRTQQEDSAVYLCASSLDLRTANTGELFFGEGSRLTVL.

This clone was seen just once. The chain uses TRBV19 and TRBJ2-1; D is possibly TRBD1 or TRBD2 (5 bases each). From germline, CDR1 is LNHDA and CDR2 SQIVND (reference sequence). Trimming shortened V by 7 bases and J by 9 bases, and 25 bases separated the two germline ends. The CDR3 has 16 amino acids. CDR3 sequence reads: CASTNRDHPPEVEQFF. The CDR3 DNA sequence: TGTGCCAGTACCAACCGGGACCACCCACCTGAAGTTGAGCAGTTCTTC.

This chain joins TRBV27 and TRBJ2-6; D remains unclear. Between the trimmed V and J ends, which lost 4 bases and 2 bases, there was a span of 12 bases. Germline lookup yields CDR1 MNHEY and CDR2 SMNVEV (reference sequence). The CDR3 has 16 residues. CDR3 residues: CASSSNNLAGANVLTF. The CDR3 coding sequence is TGTGCCAGCAGTTCTAACAATCTAGCTGGGGCCAACGTCCTGACTTTC.

This clone was detected a few times. This chain uses TRBV27 with TRBJ1-2, with D hard to call. The ends were cut back, 6 bases at V and 4 bases at J, with 9 bases in the middle. CDR3 length equals 12 residues. Per germline, CDR1 MNHEY and CDR2 SMNVEV (reference sequence). The CDR3 sequence: CASRAEGYGYTF. The CDR3 coding sequence is TGTGCCAGCAGGGCAGAGGGCTATGGCTACACCTTC.

CDR3 in DNA: TGTGCCAGCAGTTGGGGACAGGGGTTCAATGAGCAGTTCTTC. It is translated as CASSWGQGFNEQFF. The J gene is TRBJ2-1, the V gene TRBV28, with 10 bases fitting TRBD1. The length of the CDR3 is 14 residues. Germline lookup yields CDR1 MDHEN and CDR2 SYDVKM. Germline trimming cut 4 bases from V and 6 bases from J; bases unmatched to any gene: 3.

This clone appeared a few times. The chain carries TRBV29-1 and TRBJ1-2; unclear D gene. This CDR3 is built from 11 residues. Germline CDR1 is SQVTM and CDR2 is ANQGSEA. The germline V and J ends were trimmed by 2 bases and 12 bases, with 13 bases remaining between them. The DNA of the CDR3 is TGCAGCGTTGAAAGGGTATCGGCCCACACCTTC. Protein product: CSVERVSAHTF.

The chain couples TRBV5-8 to TRBJ1-5; D is possibly TRBD1 (5 bases). The CDR3 sequence is 15 residues long. The germline V and J ends were trimmed by 5 bases and 4 bases, with 16 bases remaining between them. Germline CDR1 reads SGHTS; CDR2 reads YDEGEE. This CDR3 is CASRFTGTDNQPQHF. The CDR3 DNA is TGTGCCAGCAGGTTTACCGGGACGGATAATCAGCCCCAGCATTTT.

The genes are TRBV10-3 and TRBJ1-1; D might be TRBD1 (6 bases). Trimming pared 11 bases from V and 8 bases from J, leaving 21 bases between. CDR1 ENHRY and CDR2 SYGVKD come from the germline V gene. The CDR3 is made up of 13 amino acids. CDR3 sequence reads: CAARGGGGTEAFF. The CDR3 nucleotides read TGTGCCGCCCGGGGCGGAGGGGGTACAGAAGCTTTCTTT.

This clone came up a few times. This chain uses TRBV18 with TRBJ1-5; D call uncertain. V was clipped by 3 bases and J by 7 bases, with 10 bases between them. CDR1 KGHSH and CDR2 LQKENI come from the germline V gene. The CDR3 contains 13 residues. The CDR3 loop reads CASSPRGRQPQHF. CDR3 DNA: TGTGCCAGCTCACCCCGAGGGAGGCAGCCCCAGCATTTT.